The entry below describes one T cell receptor beta chain. The length of the CDR3 is 17 residues. Germline V CDR1 and CDR2: MNHEY, SVGAGI. The data are from a study of monozygotic twins with inflammatory bowel disease. Through template switching, UMIs that included a 6-nucleotide sample barcode were added. TCRdb reprocessed the 5' RACE reads and keeps a single row for each CDR3 protein, giving no DNA. This sample's table has under 200,000 distinct CDR3 sequences. V and J are TRBV6-5 and TRBJ2-2; TCRdb's D gene call, TRBD1, goes unchecked for lack of DNA. The receptor was isolated from a human donor with ulcerative colitis or Crohn's disease, or a healthy co-twin of an affected twin (not recorded which). Sequencing input: blood. The CDR3 is CASSYTSGGVNTGELFF.